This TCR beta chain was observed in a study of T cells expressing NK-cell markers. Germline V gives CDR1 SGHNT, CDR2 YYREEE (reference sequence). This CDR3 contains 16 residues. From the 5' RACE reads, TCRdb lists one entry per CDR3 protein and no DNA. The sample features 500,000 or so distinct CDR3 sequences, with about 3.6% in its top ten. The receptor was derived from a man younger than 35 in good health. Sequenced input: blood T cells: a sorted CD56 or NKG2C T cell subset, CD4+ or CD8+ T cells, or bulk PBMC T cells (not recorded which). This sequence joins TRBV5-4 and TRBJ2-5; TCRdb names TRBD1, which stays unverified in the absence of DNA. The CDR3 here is CASSLEGGRDQETQYF.